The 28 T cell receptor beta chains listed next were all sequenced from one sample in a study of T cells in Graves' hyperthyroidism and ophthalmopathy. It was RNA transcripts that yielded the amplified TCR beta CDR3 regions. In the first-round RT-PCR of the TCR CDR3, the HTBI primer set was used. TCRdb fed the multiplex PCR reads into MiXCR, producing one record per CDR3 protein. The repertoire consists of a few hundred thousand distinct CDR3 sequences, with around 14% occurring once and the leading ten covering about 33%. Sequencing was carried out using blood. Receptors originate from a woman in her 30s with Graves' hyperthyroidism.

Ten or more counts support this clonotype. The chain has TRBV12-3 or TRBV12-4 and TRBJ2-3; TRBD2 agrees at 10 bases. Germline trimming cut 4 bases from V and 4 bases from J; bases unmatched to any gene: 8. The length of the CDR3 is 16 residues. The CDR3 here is CASSSGTSVFPDTQYF. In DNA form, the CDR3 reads TGTGCCAGCAGTTCCGGGACTAGCGTTTTCCCAGATACGCAGTATTTT.

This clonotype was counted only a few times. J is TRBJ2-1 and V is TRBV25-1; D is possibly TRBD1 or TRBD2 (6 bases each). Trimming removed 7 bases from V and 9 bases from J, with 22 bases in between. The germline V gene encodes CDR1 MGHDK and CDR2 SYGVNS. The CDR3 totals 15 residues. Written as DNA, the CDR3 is TGTGCCAGCACTCGGGGGCGCCCAACGAGGGGTGAGCAGTTCTTC. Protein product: CASTRGRPTRGEQFF.

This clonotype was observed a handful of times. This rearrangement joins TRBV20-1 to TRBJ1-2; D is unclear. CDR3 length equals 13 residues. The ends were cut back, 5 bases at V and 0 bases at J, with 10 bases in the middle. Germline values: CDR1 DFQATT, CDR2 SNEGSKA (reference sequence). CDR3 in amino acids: CSASPRANYGYTF. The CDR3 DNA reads TGCAGTGCTTCTCCGAGGGCTAACTATGGCTACACCTTC.

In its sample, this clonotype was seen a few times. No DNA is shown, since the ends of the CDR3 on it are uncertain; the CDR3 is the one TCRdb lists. The CDR3 loop reads CASSSSAGEQFF. The chain links TRBV27 to TRBJ2-1; TRBD2, the D gene given by the table, was not confirmed from the DNA. Germline V lookup: CDR1 MNHEY, CDR2 SMNVEV (reference sequence). The CDR3 region is 12 residues in length, termini included.

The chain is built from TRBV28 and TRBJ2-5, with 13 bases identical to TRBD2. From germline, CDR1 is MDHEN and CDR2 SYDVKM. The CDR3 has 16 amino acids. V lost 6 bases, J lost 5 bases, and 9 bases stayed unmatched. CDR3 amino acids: CASSLRTSGRRETQYF. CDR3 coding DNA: TGTGCCAGCAGCCTTCGGACTAGCGGGAGAAGGGAGACCCAGTACTTC.

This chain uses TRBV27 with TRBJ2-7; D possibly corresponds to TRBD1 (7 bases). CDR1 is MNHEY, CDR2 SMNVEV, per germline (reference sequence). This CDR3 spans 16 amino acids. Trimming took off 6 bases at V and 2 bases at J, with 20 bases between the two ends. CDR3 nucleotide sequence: TGTGCCAGCAGGACTCCGCTGCGGGACAGCACCTACGAGCAGTACTTC. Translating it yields CASRTPLRDSTYEQYF.

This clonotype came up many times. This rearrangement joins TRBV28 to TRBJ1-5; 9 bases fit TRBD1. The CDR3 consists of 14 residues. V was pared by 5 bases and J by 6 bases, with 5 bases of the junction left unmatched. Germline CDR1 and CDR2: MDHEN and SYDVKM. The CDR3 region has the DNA TGTGCCAGCAGTCTCGACAGGGGGGCTCAGCCCCAGCATTTT. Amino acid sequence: CASSLDRGAQPQHF. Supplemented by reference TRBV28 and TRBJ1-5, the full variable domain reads DVKVTQSSRYLVKRTGEKVFLECVQDMDHENMFWYRQDPGLGLRLIYFSYDVKMKEKGDIPEGYSVSREKKERFSLILESASTNQTSMYLCASSLDRGAQPQHFGDGTRLSIL.

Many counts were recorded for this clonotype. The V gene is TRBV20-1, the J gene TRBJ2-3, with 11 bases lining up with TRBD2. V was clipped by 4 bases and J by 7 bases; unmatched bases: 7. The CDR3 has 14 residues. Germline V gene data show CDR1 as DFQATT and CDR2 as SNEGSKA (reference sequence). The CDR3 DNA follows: TGCAGTGCTACTACTAGCGGGAGAAGGAATACGCAGTATTTT. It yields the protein CSATTSGRRNTQYF.

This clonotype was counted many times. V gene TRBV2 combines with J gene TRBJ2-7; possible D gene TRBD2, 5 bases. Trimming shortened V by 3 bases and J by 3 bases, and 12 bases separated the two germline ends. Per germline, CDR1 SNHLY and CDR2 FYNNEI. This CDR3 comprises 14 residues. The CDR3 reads CASSDLGLNYEQYF. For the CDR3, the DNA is TGTGCCAGCAGTGATCTAGGACTCAACTACGAGCAGTACTTC.

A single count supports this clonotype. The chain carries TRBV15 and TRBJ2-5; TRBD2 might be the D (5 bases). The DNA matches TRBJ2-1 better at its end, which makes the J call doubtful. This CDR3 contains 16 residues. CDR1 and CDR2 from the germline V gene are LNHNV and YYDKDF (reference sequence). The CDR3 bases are TGTGCCACCAGCAGAGATCCTACGGGAATGGGAGAGACCCAGTTCTTC. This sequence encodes CATSRDPTGMGETQFF.

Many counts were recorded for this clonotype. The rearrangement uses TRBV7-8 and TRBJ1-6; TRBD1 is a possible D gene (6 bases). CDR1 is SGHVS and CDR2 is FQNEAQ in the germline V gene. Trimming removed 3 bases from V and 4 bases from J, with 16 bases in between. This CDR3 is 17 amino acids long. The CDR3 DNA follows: TGTGCCAGCAGCTTTCTATCAGGGGCAGGGTATAATTCACCCCTCCACTTT. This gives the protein CASSFLSGAGYNSPLHF.

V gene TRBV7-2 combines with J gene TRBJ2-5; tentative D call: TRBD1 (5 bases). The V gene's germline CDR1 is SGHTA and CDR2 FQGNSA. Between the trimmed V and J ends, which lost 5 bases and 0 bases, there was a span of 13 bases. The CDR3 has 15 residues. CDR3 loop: CASSQRRGHQETQYF. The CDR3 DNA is TGTGCCAGCAGCCAAAGAAGGGGCCACCAAGAGACCCAGTACTTC.

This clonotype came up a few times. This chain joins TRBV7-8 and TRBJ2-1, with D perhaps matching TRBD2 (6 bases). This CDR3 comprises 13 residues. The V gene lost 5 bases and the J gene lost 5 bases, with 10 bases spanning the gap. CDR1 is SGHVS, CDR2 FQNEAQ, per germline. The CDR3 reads CASSLTRHNEQFF. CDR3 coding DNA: TGTGCCAGCAGCCTGACTAGACACAATGAGCAGTTCTTC.

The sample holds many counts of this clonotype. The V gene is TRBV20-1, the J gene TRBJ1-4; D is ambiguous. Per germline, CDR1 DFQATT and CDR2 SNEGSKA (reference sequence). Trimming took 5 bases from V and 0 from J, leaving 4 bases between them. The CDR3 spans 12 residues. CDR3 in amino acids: CSAGPTNEKLFF. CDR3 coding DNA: TGCAGTGCTGGGCCAACTAATGAAAAACTGTTTTTT.

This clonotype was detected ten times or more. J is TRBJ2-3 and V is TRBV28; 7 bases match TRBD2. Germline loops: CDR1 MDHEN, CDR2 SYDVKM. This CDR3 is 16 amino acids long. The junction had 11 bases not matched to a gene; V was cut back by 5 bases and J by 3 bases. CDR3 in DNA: TGTGCCAGCAGTCCCGTCGGGGGAGGGCTGACAGATACGCAGTATTTT. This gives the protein CASSPVGGGLTDTQYF. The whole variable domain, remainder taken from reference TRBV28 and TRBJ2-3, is DVKVTQSSRYLVKRTGEKVFLECVQDMDHENMFWYRQDPGLGLRLIYFSYDVKMKEKGDIPEGYSVSREKKERFSLILESASTNQTSMYLCASSPVGGGLTDTQYFGPGTRLTVL.

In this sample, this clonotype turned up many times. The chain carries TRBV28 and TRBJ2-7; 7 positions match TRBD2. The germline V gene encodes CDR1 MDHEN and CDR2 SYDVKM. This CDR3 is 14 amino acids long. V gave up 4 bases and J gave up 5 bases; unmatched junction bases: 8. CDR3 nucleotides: TGTGCCAGCAGTTCGGGGGGACTATCAAACGAGCAGTACTTC. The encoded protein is CASSSGGLSNEQYF.

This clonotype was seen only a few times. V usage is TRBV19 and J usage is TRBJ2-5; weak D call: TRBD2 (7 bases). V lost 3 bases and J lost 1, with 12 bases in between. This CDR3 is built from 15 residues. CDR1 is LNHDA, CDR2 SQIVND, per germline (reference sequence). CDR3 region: CASSMGASGQETQYF. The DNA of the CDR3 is TGTGCCAGTAGTATGGGGGCTAGCGGCCAAGAGACCCAGTACTTC.

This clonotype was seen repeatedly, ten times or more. The CDR3 bases are TGTGCCAGCGGCCGAACAAATGAAAAACTGTTTTTT. Translating gives CASGRTNEKLFF. The chain employs TRBV12-3 or TRBV12-4 and TRBJ1-4; D is uncertain. Between the trimmed V and J ends, which lost 8 bases and 5 bases, there was a span of 9 bases. The CDR3 spans 12 residues.

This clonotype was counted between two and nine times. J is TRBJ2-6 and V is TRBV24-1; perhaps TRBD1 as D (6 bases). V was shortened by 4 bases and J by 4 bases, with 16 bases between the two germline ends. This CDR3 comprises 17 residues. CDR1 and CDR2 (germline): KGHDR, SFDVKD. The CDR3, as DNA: TGTGCCACCAGTGACCTCCAGGGGCCGGGAGGGGCCAACGTCCTGACTTTC. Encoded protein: CATSDLQGPGGANVLTF.

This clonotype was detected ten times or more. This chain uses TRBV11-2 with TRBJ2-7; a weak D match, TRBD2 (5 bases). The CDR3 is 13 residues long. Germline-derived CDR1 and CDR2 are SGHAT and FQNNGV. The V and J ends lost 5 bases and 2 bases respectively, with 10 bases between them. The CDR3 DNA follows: TGTGCCAGCAGCACCCGGGGTCCCTACGAGCAGTACTTC. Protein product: CASSTRGPYEQYF.

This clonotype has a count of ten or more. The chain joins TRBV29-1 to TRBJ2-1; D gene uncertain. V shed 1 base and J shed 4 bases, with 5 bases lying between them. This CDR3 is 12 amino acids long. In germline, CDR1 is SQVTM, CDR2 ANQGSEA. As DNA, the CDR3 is TGCAGCGTTGAAGGCAAATACAATGAGCAGTTCTTC. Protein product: CSVEGKYNEQFF.

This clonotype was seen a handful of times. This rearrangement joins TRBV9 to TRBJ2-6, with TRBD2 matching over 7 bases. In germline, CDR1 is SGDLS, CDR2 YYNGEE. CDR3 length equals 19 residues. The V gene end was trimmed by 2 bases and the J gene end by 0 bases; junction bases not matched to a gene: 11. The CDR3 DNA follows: TGTGCCAGCAGCGTTAGTAGCACGGGGGGAGTCTCTGGGGCCAACGTCCTGACTTTC. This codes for CASSVSSTGGVSGANVLTF.

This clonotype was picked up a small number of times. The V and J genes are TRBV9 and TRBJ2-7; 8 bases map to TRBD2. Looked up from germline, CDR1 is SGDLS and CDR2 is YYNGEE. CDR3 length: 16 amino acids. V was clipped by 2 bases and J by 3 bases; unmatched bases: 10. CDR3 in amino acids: CASSVGPAGEHYEQYF. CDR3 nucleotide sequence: TGTGCCAGCAGCGTGGGTCCAGCGGGAGAGCACTACGAGCAGTACTTC.

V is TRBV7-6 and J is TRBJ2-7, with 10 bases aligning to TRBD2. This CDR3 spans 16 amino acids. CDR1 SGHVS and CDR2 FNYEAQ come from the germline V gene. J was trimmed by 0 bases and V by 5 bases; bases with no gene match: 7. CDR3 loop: CASSPPGLATSYEQYF. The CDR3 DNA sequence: TGTGCCAGCAGCCCTCCGGGACTAGCGACCTCCTACGAGCAGTACTTC.

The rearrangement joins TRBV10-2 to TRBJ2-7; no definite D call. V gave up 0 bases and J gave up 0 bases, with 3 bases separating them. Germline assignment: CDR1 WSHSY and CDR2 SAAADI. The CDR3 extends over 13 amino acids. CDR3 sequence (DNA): TGCGCCAGCAGTGAGTCTATCTCCTACGAGCAGTACTTC. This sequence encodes CASSESISYEQYF.

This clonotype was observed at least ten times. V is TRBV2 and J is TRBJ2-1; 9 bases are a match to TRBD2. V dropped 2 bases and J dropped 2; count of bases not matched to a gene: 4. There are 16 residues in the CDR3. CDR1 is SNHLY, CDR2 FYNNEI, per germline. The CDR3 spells CASSERGTSTYNEQFF. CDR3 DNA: TGTGCCAGCAGTGAAAGGGGGACTAGCACCTACAATGAGCAGTTCTTC.

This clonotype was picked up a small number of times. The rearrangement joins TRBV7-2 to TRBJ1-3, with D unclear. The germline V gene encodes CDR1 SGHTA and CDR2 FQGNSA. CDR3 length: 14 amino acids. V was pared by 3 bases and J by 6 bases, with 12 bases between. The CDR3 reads CASSFGSGLNTIYF. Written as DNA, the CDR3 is TGTGCCAGCAGCTTCGGGAGTGGATTAAACACCATATATTTT.

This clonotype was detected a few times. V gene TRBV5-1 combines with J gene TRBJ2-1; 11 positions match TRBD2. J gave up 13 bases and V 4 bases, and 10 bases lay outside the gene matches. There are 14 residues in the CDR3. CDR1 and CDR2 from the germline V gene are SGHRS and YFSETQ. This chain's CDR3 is CASSPSGTSGAQFF. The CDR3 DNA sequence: TGCGCCAGCAGCCCGTCCGGGACTAGCGGCGCACAGTTCTTC. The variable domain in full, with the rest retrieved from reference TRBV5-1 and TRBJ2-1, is KAGVTQTPRYLIKTRGQQVTLSCSPISGHRSVSWYQQTPGQGLQFLFEYFSETQRNKGNFPGRFSGRQFSNSRSEMNVSTLELGDSALYLCASSPSGTSGAQFFGPGTRLTVL.